The next 23 T cell receptor beta chains were all read from a single sample in a study of tumor and adjacent non-tumor tissue in lung cancer listed by TCRdb under 2018. RNA was isolated from bulk, unsorted tissue, and RNA quality was assessed with a NanoDrop ND-1000 and an Agilent 2100. The receptor library was made with multiplex PCR. Sequencing was carried out with an Illumina HiSeq 2500. TCRbeta libraries were built by three rounds of nested PCR using primers (Table S4), following protocols modified from ARM-PCR. TCRdb applied fastp at Q25 and MiXCR to the public reads, then kept only in-frame beta chains. Records with the same CDR3 protein are collapsed into one entry carrying the most frequent genes and DNA. The sample table records over 100,000 distinct CDR3 sequences; roughly 80% of these occur just once. The ten largest clones represent about 40% of the sample. Sequencing input: lung tumor tissue. The receptors derive from a woman aged 55-69 years with non-small cell lung cancer.

Notes on this clonotype: A read error may be the cause here, since a much bigger clone is one base away. This chain uses TRBV5-4 with TRBJ2-5; D is undetermined. CDR3 length: 14 amino acids. The ends were cut back, 0 bases at V and 6 bases at J, with 12 bases in the middle. CDR1 SGHNT and CDR2 YYREEE come from the germline V gene (reference sequence). The CDR3 is CASSLDRRRKTQYF. In DNA form, the CDR3 reads TGTGCCAGCAGCTTGGATAGGAGACGGAAGACCCAGTACTTC.

As to this clonotype: Since the CDR3 does not end with the conserved phenylalanine or tryptophan, this likely comes from a read error. V usage is TRBV20-1 and J usage is TRBJ1-1; no definite D call. Germline CDR1 DFQATT, CDR2 SNEGSKA (reference sequence). The CDR3 runs to 12 residues. V was clipped by 2 bases and J by 8 bases, with 12 bases between them. The CDR3 is CSARCDTSEAFC. In DNA form, the CDR3 reads TGCAGTGCTAGATGCGACACGTCGGAAGCTTTCTGT.

Comment on this clonotype: A much larger clone differs by one base, so this may be a read error. The chain links TRBV20-1 to TRBJ2-1, with D uncertain. The CDR3 has 14 residues. Per germline, CDR1 DFQATT and CDR2 SNEGSKA (reference sequence). V was shortened by 6 bases and J by 0 bases, with 12 bases between the two germline ends. CDR3 nucleotides: TGCAGTGCCTTAGTGGAGAGCTCCTACAATGAGCAGTTCTTC. Residues: CSALVESSYNEQFF.

As concerns this clonotype: At one end, the junction sequence differs from germline, possibly due to a read error. The chain has TRBV5-6 and TRBJ2-1; D is perhaps TRBD1 (5 bases). Germline CDR1 SGHDT, CDR2 YYEEEE. This CDR3 region has 15 residues. The CDR3 protein is CASGLTRGAYNEQFF. The CDR3 bases are TGTGCCAGCGGCTTGACAAGGGGCGCGTACAATGAGCAGTTCTTC.

Of note for this clonotype: This may stem from a read error, because a much larger clone lies one nucleotide away. V usage is TRBV20-1 and J usage is TRBJ1-1; D call uncertain. Between the trimmed V and J ends, which lost 4 bases and 3 bases, there was a span of 6 bases. Germline lookup yields CDR1 DFQATT and CDR2 SNEGSKA (reference sequence). The CDR3 contains 11 residues. CDR3 sequence (DNA): TGCAGTGCTATGGGTGACACTGAAGCTTTCTTT. Its protein is CSAMGDTEAFF.

About this clonotype itself: A much larger clone lies one base from this, so it may be a read error. The CDR3 is CSVKGSTDTQYF. In nucleotides, the CDR3 is TGCAGTGTTAAGGGGTCCACAGATACGCAGTATTTT. J is TRBJ2-3 and V is TRBV20-1, with D maybe TRBD1 (5 bases). V was trimmed by 7 bases and J by 2 bases, leaving 10 bases between them. The length of the CDR3 is 12 residues. From germline, CDR1 is DFQATT and CDR2 SNEGSKA (reference sequence).

This clonotype showed up just once. Given a much more abundant clone one base away, this may be a read error. The CDR3 DNA follows: TGTGCCAGCAGAGGACTAGCGGAGGTGTGGGGGACCCAGTACTTC. This codes for CASRGLAEVWGTQYF. V is TRBV6-5 and J is TRBJ2-5, with 10 bases aligning to TRBD2. CDR3 length equals 15 residues. J was trimmed by 7 bases and V by 6 bases; bases with no gene match: 11. Germline assignment: CDR1 MNHEY and CDR2 SVGAGI.

Of note for this clonotype: An end of the junction differs from the germline gene, which may be a read error. The V and J genes are TRBV4-1 and TRBJ2-1, with a possible D match to TRBD2 (5 bases). The CDR3 is 15 residues long. Germline CDR1 is MGHRA and CDR2 is YSYEKL. CDR3: CASSQAVITYNEQFF. CDR3 sequence (DNA): TGCGCCAGCAGTCAAGCGGTCATCACCTACAATGAGCAGTTCTTC.

Remarks on this clonotype: The germline gene is not matched at one end of the junction; a read error may be the cause. The chain employs TRBV10-2 and TRBJ2-7; no definite D call. The length of the CDR3 is 12 residues. CDR1 and CDR2 (germline): WSHSY, SAAADI. CDR3 sequence (DNA): TGCGCCAGCAGTGAGGGTACCTACGGGCAGTGCTTC. Amino acids: CASSEGTYGQCF.

This clonotype is classed as medium-sized (0.01 to 0.1%). The chain carries TRBV11-2 and TRBJ2-5, with D unresolved. Trimming left V 5 bases short and J 5 bases short, with 9 bases between. Germline V lookup: CDR1 SGHAT, CDR2 FQNNGV. The CDR3 loop spans 12 amino acids. CDR3 DNA: TGTGCCAGCAGCCAAGGGCGGGAGACCCAGTACTTC. The encoded protein is CASSQGRETQYF.

In this sample, this clonotype turned up once. A read error may account for a junction end that differs from germline. This chain connects TRBV20-1 to TRBJ2-7, with D tentatively TRBD1 or TRBD2 (6 bases each). In germline, CDR1 is DFQATT, CDR2 SNEGSKA (reference sequence). This CDR3 is built from 11 residues. The CDR3 is CSVGGTYEQYF. The CDR3 coding sequence is TGCAGTGTGGGGGGCACCTACGAGCAATACTTC.

To note about this clonotype: The CDR3 carries no conserved terminal phenylalanine or tryptophan, so it likely arises from a read error. The chain uses TRBV20-1 and TRBJ2-7; maybe TRBD2 (6 bases). This CDR3 has 12 residues. Germline V gene lookup returns CDR1 DFQATT and CDR2 SNEGSKA (reference sequence). The CDR3 bases are TGCCGTGTTAGCGGACAAACGGGGGAGCAGTACTTG. This translates into CRVSGQTGEQYL.

The rearrangement links TRBV11-2 to TRBJ2-1, with no clear D. The V end was cut by 7 bases, the J end by 6 bases, with 19 bases between. CDR3 length: 15 residues. Per germline, CDR1 SGHAT and CDR2 FQNNGV. The CDR3 sequence: CASTLSHTVSNEQFF. The CDR3 DNA sequence: TGTGCCAGCACCCTCTCCCACACGGTTTCCAATGAGCAGTTCTTC.

With respect to this clonotype: One end of the junction fails to match germline, which may point to a read error. The V gene is TRBV28, the J gene TRBJ2-7; D is unresolved. There are 12 residues in the CDR3. CDR1 is MDHEN and CDR2 is SYDVKM in the germline V gene. DNA for the CDR3: TGTGCCAGCGGTTTAGACCGTTACGAGCAGTACTTC. This encodes CASGLDRYEQYF.

Worth noting for this clonotype: At one of its ends the junction is not consistent with the germline gene, which may arise from a read error. The chain uses TRBV11-2 and TRBJ2-5; a weak D match, TRBD2 (5 bases). The CDR3 contains 17 residues. Germline CDR1 and CDR2: SGHAT and FQNNGV. The CDR3 DNA follows: TGTGCCAGCAGCCACCCGCCCAGCGGATTTATCCAAGAGACTCAGTACTTC. Translated: CASSHPPSGFIQETQYF.

This clonotype was counted a few times. A much larger clone lies one base from this, so it may be a read error. V usage is TRBV20-1 and J usage is TRBJ1-2; 10 nucleotides align to TRBD1. The CDR3 consists of 11 residues. Trimming removed 8 bases from V and 9 bases from J; junction bases left unmatched: 6. Germline V gene sequence: CDR1 DFQATT, CDR2 SNEGSKA (reference sequence). Written as DNA, the CDR3 is TGCAGTTCCGGGACAGGGGACAGCTACACCTTC. Translated: CSSGTGDSYTF.

This clonotype was counted at least ten times. This chain connects TRBV10-3 to TRBJ1-1; no reliable D call. The CDR3 is made up of 15 amino acids. V dropped 4 bases and J dropped 1 base, with 13 bases sitting between them. The germline gives CDR1 ENHRY, CDR2 SYGVKD. Here the CDR3 reads CAISGRGSRNTEAFF. CDR3 DNA: TGTGCCATCAGTGGCCGCGGGTCCCGGAACACTGAAGCTTTCTTT.

About this clonotype itself: The conserved phenylalanine or tryptophan is not found at the CDR3 terminus, so this likely reflects a read error. The chain has TRBV11-2 and TRBJ2-7, with 7 bases that match TRBD1. The V and J ends lost 4 bases and 1 base, in that order; junction bases with no gene match: 7. The CDR3 covers 15 residues. CDR1 and CDR2 (germline): SGHAT, FQNNGV. The DNA for the CDR3 is TGTGCCAGCAGCTCCTGGACAGGACCGTCCTACGAGCAGTACATC. It is translated as CASSSWTGPSYEQYI.

As to this clonotype: Possible read error: a much larger clone is one base away. The rearrangement links TRBV6-6 to TRBJ2-7; D possibly corresponds to TRBD1 (5 bases). Germline values: CDR1 MNHNY, CDR2 SVGAGI (reference sequence). The CDR3 is 14 amino acids. V lost 5 bases, J lost 2 bases, and 13 bases lay in between. CDR3 amino acids: CASSQGRGTYEQYF. The CDR3 DNA reads TGTGCCAGCAGTCAGGGAAGGGGAACCTACGAGCAGTACTTC.

Regarding this clonotype: Just one base apart from a much larger clone, this may be a read error. This sequence joins TRBV20-1 and TRBJ2-7, with 8 bases identical to TRBD1. Germline assignment: CDR1 DFQATT and CDR2 SNEGSKA (reference sequence). The CDR3 has 15 amino acids. DNA of the CDR3: TGCAGTGCTAGAGTAGGACAGGGTAAAAGCTACGATCAGTACTTC. Translating gives CSARVGQGKSYDQYF.

As to this clonotype: A much larger clone differs from this one at a single base, so this may be a read error. This chain links TRBV12-3 or TRBV12-4 with TRBJ2-3; D possibly corresponds to TRBD2 (5 bases). This CDR3 has 15 residues. CDR3 sequence (DNA): TGTGCCAGCATTTTAGAGGGCGGAACCACAGATACGCAGTATTTT. The encoded protein is CASILEGGTTDTQYF.

As to this clonotype: Sequence at one end of the junction differs from germline and may be a read error. V and J are TRBV29-1 and TRBJ1-5, with 8 bases identical to TRBD1. The CDR3 totals 14 residues. The germline CDR1 and CDR2 sequences are SQVTM and ANQGSEA. CDR3 residues: CSVSSGGGNQSQHF. Written as DNA, the CDR3 is TGCAGCGTCAGTTCAGGGGGCGGCAATCAGTCCCAGCATTTT.

Many counts were recorded for this clonotype. The chain recombines TRBV5-1 with TRBJ1-1; D uncertain. Germline CDR1 SGHRS, CDR2 YFSETQ. CDR3 size: 13 residues. Between the trimmed V and J ends, which lost 0 bases and 2 bases, there was a span of 5 bases. In DNA, the CDR3 is TGCGCCAGCAGCTTGGAGGACAACACTGAAGCTTTCTTT. This encodes CASSLEDNTEAFF.